The next 7 T cell receptor beta chains were all read from a single sample in a study of beta chain features in type 1 diabetes (dated by TCRdb to about 2018). Libraries came from the immunoSEQ multiplex PCR assay. The High Capacity cDNA Reverse Transcription Kit was used to reverse transcribe all of the isolated RNA, meaning that expressed TCRB transcripts were what got sequenced. What TCRdb holds here is the immuneACCESS table cut down to in-frame rearrangements. Part of the clones is not present; checked against another copy, under half of the missing clones reflect an unresolved V gene, and the others are unexplained. The sample table holds about 900,000 clones, of which 17% were seen once. The top ten hold around 0.02% of the sample. Sequencing used naive CD4+ T cells from blood. Interpreted using the paper, the cell subset or site label stands for: true naive CD4+ T cells. Receptor source: a woman under 30 in good health.

The CDR3 nucleotides read TGTGCCAGTAGTTTGACATCAGGGGGGCCCTACGAGCAGTACTTC. Its translation: CASSLTSGGPYEQYF. The rearrangement uses TRBV19 and TRBJ2-7, with D possibly TRBD1 on 7 matching bases. The CDR3 spans 15 residues. Germline CDR1 and CDR2: LNHDA and SQIVND (reference sequence). Trimming pared 5 bases from V and 2 bases from J, leaving 16 bases between. The full variable domain, with the rest looked up from reference TRBV19 and TRBJ2-7, is DGGITQSPKYLFRKEGQNVTLSCEQNLNHDAMYWYRQDPGQGLRLIYYSQIVNDFQKGDIAEGYSVSREKKESFPLTVTSAQKNPTAFYLCASSLTSGGPYEQYFGPGTRLTVT.

The chain links TRBV10-3 to TRBJ2-7; tentative D call: TRBD1 (5 bases). This CDR3 region has 13 residues. V lost 10 bases to trimming and J lost 0 bases, with 13 bases between them. The germline V gene has CDR1 ENHRY and CDR2 SYGVKD. The CDR3 nucleotides are TGTGCCACCAGGACAACCGACTCCTACGAGCAGTACTTC. Protein product: CATRTTDSYEQYF.

CDR3 residues: CASSGDWGLSHEQYF. The CDR3 nucleotides read TGTGCCAGCAGTGGGGACTGGGGGTTATCCCACGAGCAGTACTTC. The chain couples TRBV2 to TRBJ2-7; possibly TRBD2 for D (6 bases). The CDR3 is 15 residues long. CDR1 is SNHLY and CDR2 is FYNNEI in the germline V gene. The V end lost 4 bases, the J end lost 5 bases, and 18 bases lay between the germline ends.

The chain couples TRBV7-8 to TRBJ2-3, with D maybe TRBD1 (6 bases). Germline CDR1 is SGHVS and CDR2 is FQNEAQ. V was shortened by 6 bases and J by 1 base, with 14 bases between the two germline ends. The CDR3 has 15 residues. CDR3 DNA: TGTGCCAGCAGGCGACCGGGACACCGCACAGATACGCAGTATTTT. It codes for CASRRPGHRTDTQYF. Drawing the rest from reference TRBV7-8 and TRBJ2-3, the complete variable domain is GAGVSQSPRYKVAKRGQDVALRCDPISGHVSLFWYQQALGQGPEFLTYFQNEAQLDKSGLPSDRFFAERPEGSVSTLKIQRTQQEDSAVYLCASRRPGHRTDTQYFGPGTRLTVL.

Remarks on this clone: This CDR3 is also generated by other DNA sequences in the sample. The chain uses TRBV5-1 and TRBJ2-2; 9 positions agree with TRBD2. CDR3 size: 16 residues. Germline V gene sequence: CDR1 SGHRS, CDR2 YFSETQ. Unmatched junction bases numbered 0, after V lost 0 bases and J lost 0 bases. The CDR3 DNA reads as TGCGCCAGCAGCTTGGGACTAGCGGCGAACACCGGGGAGCTGTTTTTT. Translating gives CASSLGLAANTGELFF.

The sample holds a few counts of this clone. The chain employs TRBV5-1 and TRBJ2-7, with 12 bases matching TRBD2. Looked up from germline, CDR1 is SGHRS and CDR2 is YFSETQ. J lost 12 bases, V lost 4 bases, and 11 bases had no gene match. The CDR3 loop spans 14 amino acids. The CDR3 DNA reads as TGCGCCAGCAGCGACGGACTAGCGGGGACAGAGTGGTACTTC. As protein: CASSDGLAGTEWYF.

The V gene is TRBV10-3, the J gene TRBJ2-7, with 7 bases identical to TRBD1. The CDR3 totals 14 residues. The trim removed 5 bases at V and 3 bases at J, leaving 7 bases unmatched. Germline loops: CDR1 ENHRY, CDR2 SYGVKD. The CDR3 is CAISPQTGRYEQYF. CDR3 nucleotides: TGTGCCATCAGTCCCCAGACAGGGCGCTACGAGCAGTACTTC.